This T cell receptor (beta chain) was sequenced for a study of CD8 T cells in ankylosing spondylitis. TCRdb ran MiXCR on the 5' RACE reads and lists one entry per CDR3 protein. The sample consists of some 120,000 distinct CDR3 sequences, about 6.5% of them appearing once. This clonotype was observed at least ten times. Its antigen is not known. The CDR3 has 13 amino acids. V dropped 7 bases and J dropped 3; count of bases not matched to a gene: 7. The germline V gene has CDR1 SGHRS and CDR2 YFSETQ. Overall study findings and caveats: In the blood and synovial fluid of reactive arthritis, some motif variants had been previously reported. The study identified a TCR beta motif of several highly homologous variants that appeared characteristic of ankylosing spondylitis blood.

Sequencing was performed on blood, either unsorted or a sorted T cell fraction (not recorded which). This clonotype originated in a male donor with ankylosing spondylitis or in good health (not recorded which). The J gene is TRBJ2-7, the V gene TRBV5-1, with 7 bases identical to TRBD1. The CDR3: CASAPDRSYEQYF. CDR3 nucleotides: TGCGCCAGCGCTCCGGACAGGAGCTACGAGCAGTACTTC.